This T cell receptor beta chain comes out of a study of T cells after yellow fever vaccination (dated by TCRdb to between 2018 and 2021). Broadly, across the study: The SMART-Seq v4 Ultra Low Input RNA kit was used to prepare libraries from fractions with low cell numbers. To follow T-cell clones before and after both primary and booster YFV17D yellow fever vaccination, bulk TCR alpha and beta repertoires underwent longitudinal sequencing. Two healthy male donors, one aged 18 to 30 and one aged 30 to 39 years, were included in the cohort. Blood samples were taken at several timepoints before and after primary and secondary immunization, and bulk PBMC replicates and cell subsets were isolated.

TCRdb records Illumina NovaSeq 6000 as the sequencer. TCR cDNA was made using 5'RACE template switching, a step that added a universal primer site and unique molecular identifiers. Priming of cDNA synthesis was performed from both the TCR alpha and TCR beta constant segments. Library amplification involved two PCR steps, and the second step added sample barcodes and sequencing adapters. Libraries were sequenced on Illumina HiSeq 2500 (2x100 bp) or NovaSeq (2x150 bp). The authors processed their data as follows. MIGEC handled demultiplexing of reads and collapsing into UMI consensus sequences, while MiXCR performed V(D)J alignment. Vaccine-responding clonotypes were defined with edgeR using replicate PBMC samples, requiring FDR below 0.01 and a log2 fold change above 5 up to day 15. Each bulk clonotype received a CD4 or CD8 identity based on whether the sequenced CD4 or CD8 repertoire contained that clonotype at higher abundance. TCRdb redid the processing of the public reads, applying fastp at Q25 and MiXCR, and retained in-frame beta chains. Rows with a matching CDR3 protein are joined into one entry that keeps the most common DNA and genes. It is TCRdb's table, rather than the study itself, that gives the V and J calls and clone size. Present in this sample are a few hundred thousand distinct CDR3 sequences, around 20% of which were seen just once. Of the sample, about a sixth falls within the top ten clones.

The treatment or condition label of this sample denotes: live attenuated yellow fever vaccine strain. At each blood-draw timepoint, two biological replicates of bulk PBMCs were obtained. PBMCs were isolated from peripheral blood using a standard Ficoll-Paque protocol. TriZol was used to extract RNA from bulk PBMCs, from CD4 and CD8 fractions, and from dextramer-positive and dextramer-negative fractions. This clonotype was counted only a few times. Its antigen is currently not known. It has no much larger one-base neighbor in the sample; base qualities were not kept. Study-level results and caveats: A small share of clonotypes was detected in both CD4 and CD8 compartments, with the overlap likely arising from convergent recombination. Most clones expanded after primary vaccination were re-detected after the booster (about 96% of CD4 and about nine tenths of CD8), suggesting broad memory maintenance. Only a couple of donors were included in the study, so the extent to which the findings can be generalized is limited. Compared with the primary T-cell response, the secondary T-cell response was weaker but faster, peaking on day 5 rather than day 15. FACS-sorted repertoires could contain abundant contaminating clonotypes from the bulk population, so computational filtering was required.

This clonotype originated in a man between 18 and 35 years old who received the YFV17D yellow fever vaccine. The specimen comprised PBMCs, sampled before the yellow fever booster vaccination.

The DNA sequence is given as TGTGCCAGCAGTCTGACAGGCCCCCACGTCTATGGCTACACCTTC. This encodes CASSLTGPHVYGYTF. In this chain, TRBV6-1 is recombined with TRBJ1-2; the D gene is possibly TRBD1, with 6 bases matching. There are 15 amino acids in the CDR3, from cysteine to phenylalanine inclusive. The entry retains the CDR3 DNA only, 45 bases that are in frame from base 1. The junction carries 17 bases between V and J, which are trimmed by 5 bases and 4 bases respectively. The germline V gene supplies CDR1 MNHNS and CDR2 SASEGT.